Following are 20 T cell receptor beta chains from one sample sequenced in a study of blood T cell repertoires in COVID-19 (dated by TCRdb to about 2020). Library prep was done by the immunoSEQ multiplex PCR assay. This is the immuneACCESS table as TCRdb keeps it, with only in-frame sequences that have V and J called. A part of the clones is gone; compared with another copy, unresolved V genes explain less than half, and the rest is unexplained. The table for this sample lists a few hundred thousand clones; about 81% of them were counted only once. About 9.3% of the sample is in the top ten clones. What was sequenced was PBMCs or T cells enriched from blood (not recorded which). The receptor source for this set is a man between 40 and 49 years old who had recovered from COVID-19.

The J gene is TRBJ1-1, the V gene TRBV7-2; no firm D call. Between the trimmed V and J ends, which lost 5 bases and 1 base, there was a span of 11 bases. Germline CDR1 reads SGHTA; CDR2 reads FQGNSA. The CDR3 is 14 amino acids. CDR3 nucleotide sequence: TGTGCCAGCAGCGCCCGTCAGGAGAACACTGAAGCTTTCTTT. Translated, it gives CASSARQENTEAFF. The full variable domain, in which reference TRBV7-2 and TRBJ1-1 provide the parts outside the CDR3, is GAGVSQSPSNKVTEKGKDVELRCDPISGHTALYWYRQSLGQGLEFLIYFQGNSAPDKSGLPSDRFSAERTGGSVSTLTIQRTQQEDSAVYLCASSARQENTEAFFGQGTRLTVV.

The V and J genes are TRBV6-5 and TRBJ1-3, with D possibly being TRBD1 (5 bases). The CDR3 has 14 residues. V was trimmed by 4 bases and J by 7 bases, leaving 14 bases between them. In germline, CDR1 is MNHEY, CDR2 SVGAGI. DNA for the CDR3: TGTGCCAGCAGTTCCCTCAGGGTCGGGAACACCATATATTTT. It is translated as CASSSLRVGNTIYF.

V and J are TRBV7-6 and TRBJ2-5, with TRBD1 matching 9 bases. The CDR3 runs to 15 residues. Germline CDR1 reads SGHVS; CDR2 reads FNYEAQ. Trimming removed 5 bases from V and 7 bases from J; junction bases left unmatched: 11. The CDR3 DNA reads as TGTGCCAGCAGCGCCGGGACAGGGTGGACGTGGACCCAGTACTTC. It is translated as CASSAGTGWTWTQYF.

This chain uses TRBV7-9 with TRBJ2-2; D gene unclear. The germline V gene encodes CDR1 SEHNR and CDR2 FQNEAQ (reference sequence). The CDR3 length is 13 residues. Trimming shortened V by 7 bases and J by 6 bases, and 12 bases separated the two germline ends. Here the CDR3 reads CASTLQPAGELFF. CDR3 coding DNA: TGTGCCAGCACCCTACAGCCGGCCGGGGAGCTGTTTTTT.

The chain employs TRBV6-4 and TRBJ2-1; TRBD2 matches 10 bases. The J segment lost 9 bases and the V segment lost 3 bases, leaving 5 bases of the junction unmatched. This CDR3 contains 14 residues. The germline gives CDR1 MRHNA, CDR2 SNTAGT. CDR3 bases: TGTGCCAGCAGTGAACTAGCGGGACTCGGTGAGCAGTTCTTC. This codes for CASSELAGLGEQFF.

This chain uses TRBV9 with TRBJ1-1; D uncertain. Germline V lookup: CDR1 SGDLS, CDR2 YYNGEE. The CDR3 has 14 residues. Trimming took off 0 bases at V and 1 base at J, with 7 bases between the two ends. The CDR3 sequence: CASSVATRNTEAFF. The CDR3 bases are TGTGCCAGCAGCGTAGCTACGAGGAACACTGAAGCTTTCTTT.

The chain has TRBV19 and TRBJ2-3; D perhaps matches TRBD1 (6 bases). The CDR3 sequence is 14 residues long. Trimming took off 3 bases at V and 0 bases at J, with 7 bases between the two ends. The V gene's germline CDR1 is LNHDA and CDR2 SQIVND (reference sequence). CDR3 nucleotide sequence: TGTGCCAGTAGTATCGGACAGAGCACAGATACGCAGTATTTT. Encoded protein: CASSIGQSTDTQYF.

The chain has TRBV2 and TRBJ2-7; a possible D gene is TRBD1 (6 bases). V was trimmed by 0 bases and J by 12 bases, leaving 21 bases between them. The CDR3 has 15 residues. CDR1 is SNHLY, CDR2 FYNNEI, per germline. The DNA of the CDR3 is TGTGCCAGCAGTGAAGCGCAGGGGTATTTTTCGTCGGCGTACTTC. Encoded protein: CASSEAQGYFSSAYF.

J is TRBJ1-2 and V is TRBV11-2, with TRBD1 matching over 10 bases. This CDR3 has 15 amino acids. The germline gives CDR1 SGHAT, CDR2 FQNNGV. V shed 5 bases, J shed 3 bases, and the junction held 6 bases outside the gene matches. The CDR3 DNA reads TGTGCCAGCAGCCTATACGGACAGGGGGACTATGGCTACACCTTC. As protein: CASSLYGQGDYGYTF.

This clone was detected only a few times. The V call is TRBV12-3 or TRBV12-4, the J call TRBJ1-2; 8 nucleotides align to TRBD1. This CDR3 is 13 amino acids long. V lost 3 bases and J lost 8; bases outside the gene matches: 5. The CDR3 spells CASSFRQGAGYTF. CDR3 nucleotide sequence: TGTGCCAGCAGTTTTCGTCAGGGGGCCGGCTACACCTTC.

As for this clone: At one boundary the junction diverges from the germline segment, which might be a read error. V and J are TRBV13 and TRBJ1-2; a weak D match, TRBD1 (6 bases). The germline CDR1 and CDR2 sequences are PRHDT and FYEKMQ (reference sequence). CDR3 length: 12 residues. This CDR3 reads CASSPQYGTRAF. The CDR3, as DNA: TGTGCCAGCAGCCCACAGTACGGGACAAGGGCGTTC.

This rearrangement joins TRBV4-1 to TRBJ2-5; maybe TRBD1 (6 bases). V was trimmed by 4 bases and J by 2 bases, leaving 14 bases between them. Per germline, CDR1 MGHRA and CDR2 YSYEKL. CDR3 length: 15 amino acids. The CDR3 nucleotides are TGCGCCAGCAGCCGTTCTCAGGGGATACAAGAGACCCAGTACTTC. It encodes CASSRSQGIQETQYF.

This chain links TRBV27 with TRBJ2-7, with 7 nucleotides matching TRBD2. Germline V CDR1 and CDR2: MNHEY, SMNVEV (reference sequence). This CDR3 is built from 15 residues. V shed 5 bases and J 4 bases; nucleotides not matched to a gene: 11. The CDR3 region is CASSTPGLLRYEQYF. CDR3 DNA: TGTGCCAGCAGTACACCGGGACTACTACGATACGAGCAGTACTTC.

The chain carries TRBV9 and TRBJ1-1; possibly TRBD1 for D (6 bases). CDR3 length: 11 amino acids. V was pared by 3 bases and J by 7 bases, with 7 bases between. The germline CDR1 and CDR2 sequences are SGDLS and YYNGEE. In nucleotides, the CDR3 is TGTGCCAGCAGCGCGACAGGTGAAGCTTTCTTT. It encodes CASSATGEAFF.

The chain combines TRBV9 with TRBJ1-4; 8 bases are a match to TRBD1. The junction had 9 bases not matched to a gene; V was cut back by 3 bases and J by 8 bases. The germline V gene encodes CDR1 SGDLS and CDR2 YYNGEE. There are 15 residues in the CDR3. The CDR3 coding sequence is TGTGCCAGCAGCGCTCTCAGGGGGCTTGACGAAAAACTGTTTTTT. The encoded protein is CASSALRGLDEKLFF. The full variable domain, rest sourced from reference TRBV9 and TRBJ1-4, is DSGVTQTPKHLITATGQRVTLRCSPRSGDLSVYWYQQSLDQGLQFLIQYYNGEERAKGNILERFSAQQFPDLHSELNLSSLELGDSALYFCASSALRGLDEKLFFGSGTQLSVL.

This clone was recorded a few times. CDR3: CASSPLTNYGYTF. The CDR3 nucleotides are TGTGCCAGCAGCCCTCTAACCAACTATGGCTACACCTTC. The V call is TRBV3-1 (or the pseudogene TRBV3-2), the J call TRBJ1-2; no clear D. The germline V gene has CDR1 LGHDT and CDR2 YNNKEL (reference sequence). Between the trimmed V and J ends, which lost 4 bases and 2 bases, there was a span of 8 bases. The CDR3 covers 13 residues.

This chain joins TRBV24-1 and TRBJ1-5; 10 bases fit TRBD1. Germline V gene lookup returns CDR1 KGHDR and CDR2 SFDVKD. With 4 bases clipped from V and 4 bases from J, the junction kept 3 bases outside the gene matches. The CDR3 is 15 amino acids. This CDR3 reads CATSETGQGNQPQHF. The CDR3 nucleotides are TGTGCCACCAGTGAGACGGGACAGGGGAATCAGCCCCAGCATTTT.

CDR3 sequence reads: CASSRTGGDTEAFF. The CDR3 DNA is TGTGCCAGCAGCCGGACAGGGGGCGATACTGAAGCTTTCTTT. J is TRBJ1-1 and V is TRBV5-4, with 11 bases lining up with TRBD1. Germline CDR1 SGHNT, CDR2 YYREEE (reference sequence). The CDR3 extends over 14 amino acids. V shed 4 bases, J shed 5 bases, and the junction held 4 bases outside the gene matches.

The chain uses TRBV19 and TRBJ2-7, with TRBD2 matching over 10 bases. The CDR3 extends over 15 amino acids. Unmatched junction bases numbered 10, after V lost 5 bases and J lost 6 bases. The V gene's germline CDR1 is LNHDA and CDR2 SQIVND (reference sequence). The CDR3 loop is CASSGLGLASGEQYF. The CDR3 nucleotides read TGTGCCAGTAGTGGGTTGGGACTAGCGAGCGGCGAGCAGTACTTC.

This chain connects TRBV11-2 to TRBJ2-7; 7 bases agree with TRBD1. CDR1 and CDR2 from the germline V gene are SGHAT and FQNNGV. With 5 bases clipped from V and 4 bases from J, the junction kept 11 bases outside the gene matches. The CDR3 sequence is 15 residues long. CDR3 in DNA: TGTGCCAGCAGCCCTCTTGGACAGGTGGGGTACGAGCAGTACTTC. Amino acid sequence: CASSPLGQVGYEQYF.